The 18 T cell receptor beta chains presented below share a single source sample, sequenced in a study of prognosis after radiotherapy for stage I lung cancer. It was by two-round multiplex PCR that TCR beta CDR3 was amplified from genomic DNA. The authors ran first-round PCR with primers specific to each TRBV and TRBJ gene. TCRdb independently ran MiXCR on the multiplex PCR reads; one entry per CDR3 protein. Among roughly 11,000 distinct CDR3 sequences listed, over 35% were seen once. The source was PBMCs, collected before or after stereotactic body radiation therapy (not recorded which). Source of these receptors: a donor aged 50 or older with non-small cell lung cancer.

This clonotype was observed at least ten times. The chain links TRBV27 to TRBJ2-1; TRBD2 agrees at 10 bases. This CDR3 has 16 amino acids. V gave up 4 bases and J gave up 4 bases; unmatched junction bases: 7. In germline, CDR1 is MNHEY, CDR2 SMNVEV (reference sequence). This chain's CDR3 is CASSSPAGGVYNEQFF. As DNA, the CDR3 is TGTGCCAGCAGTTCCCCAGCGGGAGGGGTATACAATGAGCAGTTCTTC.

The chain recombines TRBV20-1 with TRBJ2-3, with unresolved D. Germline V lookup: CDR1 DFQATT, CDR2 SNEGSKA (reference sequence). Trimming stripped 3 bases from V and 0 bases from J, with 16 bases between. This CDR3 spans 16 amino acids. CDR3 in amino acids: CSARSSRGTSTDTQYF. CDR3 DNA: TGCAGTGCTAGGAGCTCGCGAGGCACTAGCACAGATACGCAGTATTTT.

This clonotype occurred a few times. The chain uses TRBV2 and TRBJ2-3; TRBD2 matches 9 bases. The germline gives CDR1 SNHLY, CDR2 FYNNEI. The length of the CDR3 is 16 residues. J gave up 4 bases and V 6 bases, and 11 bases lay outside the gene matches. The DNA for the CDR3 is TGTGCCAGCAGAATGGGGGCGGGGGGGGAATCAGATACGCAGTATTTT. Translating gives CASRMGAGGESDTQYF.

With respect to this clonotype: A far larger clone is a single base away, which makes a read error likely. The rearrangement joins TRBV6-5 to TRBJ1-5, with no clear D. Germline V gene lookup returns CDR1 MNHEY and CDR2 SVGAGI. The CDR3 runs to 14 residues. V lost 8 bases to trimming and J lost 2 bases, with 13 bases between them. CDR3 protein: CASRLAQCNQPQHF. The CDR3, as DNA: TGTGCCAGCCGACTCGCGCAGTGCAATCAGCCCCAGCATTTT.

This clonotype was counted at least ten times. This chain connects TRBV7-9 to TRBJ2-7; 8 bases match TRBD1. The CDR3 sequence is 15 residues long. Germline CDR1 reads SEHNR; CDR2 reads FQNEAQ (reference sequence). V was pared by 1 base and J by 0 bases, with 2 bases of the junction left unmatched. In DNA, the CDR3 is TGTGCCAGCAGCTTAGACAGGGGGTACTCCTACGAGCAGTACTTC. Its protein is CASSLDRGYSYEQYF.

As to this clonotype: This is likely an artifact of a read error, given a far larger clone one base away. The chain is built from TRBV6-2 or TRBV6-3 and TRBJ2-7; no firm D call. This CDR3 is 16 amino acids long. Germline-derived CDR1 and CDR2 are MNHEY and SVGEGT. V was pared by 0 bases and J by 7 bases, with 19 bases between. CDR3 nucleotides: TGTGCCAGCAGTTACTCAGTGACAAGCTCCTACAATGAGCAGTACTTC. This gives the protein CASSYSVTSSYNEQYF.

The genes are TRBV6-1 and TRBJ2-1; 7 positions agree with TRBD2. CDR1 is MNHNS and CDR2 is SASEGT in the germline V gene. The CDR3 has 14 amino acids. The J segment lost 7 bases and the V segment lost 6 bases, leaving 9 bases of the junction unmatched. The CDR3 DNA sequence: TGTGCCAGCAGACGAGCGGGATCTGGTAATGAGCAGTTCTTC. It codes for CASRRAGSGNEQFF.

This clonotype occurred many times. CDR3 DNA sequence: TGTGCCAGCAGTACAGGGAGGGCCTACGAGCAGTACTTC. This translates into CASSTGRAYEQYF. The chain recombines TRBV7-9 with TRBJ2-7, with a tentative D call TRBD2 (7 bases). The CDR3 totals 13 residues. Germline CDR1 and CDR2: SEHNR and FQNEAQ (reference sequence). Between the trimmed V and J ends, which lost 6 bases and 2 bases, there was a span of 11 bases.

This chain links TRBV18 with TRBJ2-7; D tentatively reads TRBD1 or TRBD2 (5 bases each). V was cut by 6 bases and J by 0 bases, with 18 bases left in between. Per the germline V gene, CDR1 is KGHSH and CDR2 is LQKENI. The CDR3 extends over 16 amino acids. In nucleotides, the CDR3 is TGTGCCAGCTCTCCCTTCGGGACGGGGAGCTCCTACGAGCAGTACGTC. Encoded protein: CASSPFGTGSSYEQYV.

This chain connects TRBV30 to TRBJ2-1; no reliable D call. The CDR3 is 12 residues long. The germline V and J ends were trimmed by 0 bases and 15 bases, with 15 bases remaining between them. Germline CDR1 is GTSNPN and CDR2 is SVGIG (reference sequence). The CDR3 region is CAWSVPETGVFF. CDR3 sequence (DNA): TGTGCCTGGAGTGTGCCCGAGACTGGGGTGTTCTTC.

This clonotype was recorded many times. The rearrangement joins TRBV20-1 to TRBJ2-7; 11 bases fit TRBD2. V lost 2 bases, J lost 1 base, and 1 base stayed unmatched. The CDR3 has 14 amino acids. Germline V gene data show CDR1 as DFQATT and CDR2 as SNEGSKA (reference sequence). This CDR3 reads CSARLAGGSYEQYF. DNA of the CDR3: TGCAGTGCTAGACTAGCGGGAGGATCCTACGAGCAGTACTTC.

This chain connects TRBV9 to TRBJ2-7, with D perhaps assigned TRBD1 or TRBD2 (6 bases each). With 6 bases removed from V and 1 base from J, the gap between germline ends came to 14 bases. The CDR3 length is 14 residues. Germline lookup yields CDR1 SGDLS and CDR2 YYNGEE. The CDR3: CASIPGAVSYEQYF. The CDR3 nucleotides read TGTGCCAGCATCCCGGGGGCGGTATCCTACGAGCAGTACTTC.

This clonotype was counted many times. The chain carries TRBV29-1 and TRBJ1-2; D remains unclear. CDR1 is SQVTM and CDR2 is ANQGSEA in the germline V gene. Trimming removed 4 bases at V and 2 bases at J, with 8 bases between. This CDR3 has 12 amino acids. In DNA, the CDR3 is TGCAGCGTTGCTGACGTAAACTATGGCTACACCTTC. It codes for CSVADVNYGYTF.

This clonotype is medium-sized within its sample. This sequence joins TRBV11-2 and TRBJ2-3, with D possibly being TRBD1 (6 bases). Per germline, CDR1 SGHAT and CDR2 FQNNGV. The CDR3 runs to 16 residues. Trimming cost V 5 bases and J 0 bases, with 15 bases left between them. The CDR3 spells CASSLPDRASTDTQYF. In DNA form, the CDR3 reads TGTGCCAGCAGCCTTCCGGACAGAGCTAGCACAGATACGCAGTATTTT.

This chain joins TRBV30 and TRBJ2-7, with 7 bases lining up with TRBD1. There are 14 residues in the CDR3. In germline, CDR1 is GTSNPN, CDR2 SVGIG (reference sequence). The ends lost 3 bases at V and 1 base at J; junction bases unmatched: 6. CDR3 loop: CAWSVRGISYEQYF. The CDR3 nucleotides are TGTGCCTGGAGCGTCAGGGGGATTTCCTACGAGCAGTACTTC.

This clonotype was observed many times. In nucleotides, the CDR3 is TGTGCCAGCAGTTCCATAAACACCGGGGAGCTGTTTTTT. Protein product: CASSSINTGELFF. This chain joins TRBV12-3 or TRBV12-4 and TRBJ2-2; D is unresolved. The CDR3 consists of 13 residues. Trimming removed 4 bases at V and 2 bases at J, with 5 bases between.

This chain uses TRBV4-1 with TRBJ2-7; 7 bases align to TRBD2. Germline-derived CDR1 and CDR2 are MGHRA and YSYEKL. The CDR3 runs 18 residues. J lost 5 bases, V lost 1 base, and 17 bases had no gene match. CDR3 sequence: CASSQVPLLRGSFNEQYF. The CDR3 coding sequence is TGCGCCAGCAGCCAAGTACCCCTCTTGCGCGGGAGTTTCAACGAGCAGTACTTC.

This clonotype has at least ten counts. This chain connects TRBV6-4 to TRBJ1-5; 10 nucleotides align to TRBD1. After removal of 5 bases from V and 12 bases from J, the junction contained 13 bases not matched to a gene. The germline V gene has CDR1 MRHNA and CDR2 SNTAGT. CDR3 length: 15 residues. The CDR3 DNA sequence: TGTGCCAGCAGTATTGCCGGGACAGGGGCGAGAAGCCAGCATTTT. Its protein product is CASSIAGTGARSQHF.